What follows are 20 T cell receptor beta chains derived from one specimen sequenced in a study of metastatic and nonmetastatic thyroid tumors. Every patient was untreated before thyroid surgery. TCRdb re-analyzed the PCR reads through MiXCR. The table has about 41,000 clones, 25% to 35% seen once. The sequenced material came from blood. The source is a male donor with papillary thyroid cancer or a benign thyroid nodule (not recorded which). Some clones in this sample may be carry-over from other donors' samples.

This clone was seen a few times. This chain connects TRBV6-2 or TRBV6-3 to TRBJ2-7; TRBD2 matches 8 bases. Trimming removed 0 bases from V and 1 base from J; junction bases left unmatched: 2. The CDR3 runs to 15 residues. Germline assignment: CDR1 MNHEY and CDR2 SVGEGT. CDR3 coding DNA: TGTGCCAGCAGTTACTCGGCTAGCGGGTCCTACGAGCAGTACTTC. Residues: CASSYSASGSYEQYF.

This clone was found many times. J is TRBJ1-2 and V is TRBV7-2; no clear D gene. V lost 1 base and J 10 bases, leaving 10 bases between the germline ends. Germline V gene data show CDR1 as SGHTA and CDR2 as FQGNSA. The CDR3 length is 12 residues. The CDR3 sequence: CASSLDRYYYTF. In nucleotides, the CDR3 is TGTGCCAGCAGCTTAGATAGGTACTACTACACCTTC.

This rearrangement joins TRBV5-1 to TRBJ2-5, with D possibly being TRBD2 (5 bases). The germline V gene encodes CDR1 SGHRS and CDR2 YFSETQ. Deletions cut 0 bases from V and 5 bases from J, with 14 bases between. This CDR3 region has 15 residues. The CDR3 sequence: CASSLDLAFDETQYF. Written as DNA, the CDR3 is TGCGCCAGCAGCTTGGACCTAGCTTTCGACGAGACCCAGTACTTC.

This clone has more than one count but fewer than ten. The chain links TRBV19 to TRBJ2-7; TRBD2 aligns across 9 bases. There are 15 residues in the CDR3. Unmatched junction bases numbered 3, after V lost 1 base and J lost 2 bases. Per germline, CDR1 LNHDA and CDR2 SQIVND (reference sequence). Written as DNA, the CDR3 is TGTGCCAGTAGTATAGGGGCTAGCGGGGCCTACGAGCAGTACTTC. It codes for CASSIGASGAYEQYF. The variable domain in full, with the rest retrieved from reference TRBV19 and TRBJ2-7, is DGGITQSPKYLFRKEGQNVTLSCEQNLNHDAMYWYRQDPGQGLRLIYYSQIVNDFQKGDIAEGYSVSREKKESFPLTVTSAQKNPTAFYLCASSIGASGAYEQYFGPGTRLTVT.

The chain carries TRBV20-1 and TRBJ1-5; D gene unclear. The CDR3 spans 14 residues. CDR1 is DFQATT and CDR2 is SNEGSKA in the germline V gene (reference sequence). Trimming left V 6 bases short and J 3 bases short, with 15 bases between. The CDR3 spells CSAPVTMANQPQHF. DNA of the CDR3: TGCAGTGCCCCGGTGACGATGGCCAATCAGCCCCAGCATTTT.

This clone was detected only a few times. The genes are TRBV2 and TRBJ2-3; D ambiguous. Between the trimmed V and J ends, which lost 3 bases and 2 bases, there was a span of 6 bases. This CDR3 has 13 residues. The V gene's germline CDR1 is SNHLY and CDR2 FYNNEI. The CDR3 loop reads CASSEGFTDTQYF. Written as DNA, the CDR3 is TGTGCCAGCAGTGAGGGGTTCACAGATACGCAGTATTTT.

This clone was recorded many times. In the same sample, other DNA sequences code for this CDR3. V usage is TRBV6-4 and J usage is TRBJ2-6, with D uncertain. V was trimmed by 2 bases and J by 0 bases, leaving 8 bases between them. CDR1 is MRHNA, CDR2 SNTAGT, per germline. There are 16 residues in the CDR3. The CDR3 sequence is CASSDGPSSGANVLTF. The CDR3 DNA reads as TGTGCCAGCAGTGACGGACCCAGCTCTGGGGCCAACGTCCTGACTTTC.

This clone was seen a few times. The chain is built from TRBV19 and TRBJ2-7; TRBD1 matches 11 bases. Losses at the gene ends were 6 bases for V and 7 bases for J; bases not matched to a gene: 8. The CDR3 covers 14 residues. CDR1 and CDR2 from the germline V gene are LNHDA and SQIVND (reference sequence). This CDR3 reads CASRTGTGGLEQYF. The CDR3 DNA is TGTGCCAGTAGGACGGGGACAGGGGGTTTGGAGCAGTACTTC.

This clone is labeled as medium-sized. V gene TRBV6-1 combines with J gene TRBJ1-6; 10 bases match TRBD1. The CDR3 totals 15 residues. CDR1 is MNHNS and CDR2 is SASEGT in the germline V gene. Trimming at V came to 5 bases and at J to 6 bases, leaving 4 bases not matched to a gene. The CDR3 sequence: CASSLGQGVNSPLHF. The CDR3 coding sequence is TGTGCCAGCAGTTTAGGACAGGGGGTTAATTCACCCCTCCACTTT.

The chain recombines TRBV6-6 with TRBJ1-1; D is undetermined. This CDR3 has 13 residues. The germline V gene has CDR1 MNHNY and CDR2 SVGAGI (reference sequence). V lost 8 bases and J 5 bases, leaving 15 bases between the germline ends. CDR3 sequence: CASWYSTVTEAFF. The CDR3 coding sequence is TGTGCCAGCTGGTACTCAACAGTGACTGAAGCTTTCTTT.

This clone was seen a handful of times. Since a much larger clone is just one base distant, this may be a read error. The chain uses TRBV7-9 and TRBJ2-5; D gene uncertain. Looked up from germline, CDR1 is SEHNR and CDR2 is FQNEAQ (reference sequence). This CDR3 contains 11 residues. The V end lost 8 bases, the J end lost 8 bases, and 12 bases lay between the germline ends. CDR3 amino acids: CASDDLDTQYF. The CDR3, as DNA: TGTGCCAGCGACGACTTGGATACCCAGTACTTC.

This clone was recorded many times. The chain recombines TRBV20-1 with TRBJ2-3; unclear D gene. This CDR3 region has 12 residues. V shed 6 bases and J shed 2 bases, with 9 bases lying between them. From germline, CDR1 is DFQATT and CDR2 SNEGSKA (reference sequence). The CDR3 loop is CSAALPTDTQYF. DNA for the CDR3: TGCAGTGCAGCCCTGCCCACAGATACGCAGTATTTT.

This clone qualifies as medium-sized (0.01 to 0.1%). The chain combines TRBV6-2 or TRBV6-3 with TRBJ1-5, with D possibly TRBD1 on 5 matching bases. V lost 7 bases, J lost 4 bases, and 20 bases lay in between. This CDR3 contains 16 residues. From germline, CDR1 is MNHEY and CDR2 SVGEGT. The CDR3 loop is CASNNPRDGGNQPQHF. The CDR3 nucleotides are TGTGCCAGCAATAATCCCCGGGACGGGGGGAATCAGCCCCAGCATTTT.

This clone was counted a few times. The chain joins TRBV6-1 to TRBJ2-6; D ambiguous. The CDR3 spans 18 residues. Between the trimmed V and J ends, which lost 2 bases and 3 bases, there was a span of 17 bases. Germline assignment: CDR1 MNHNS and CDR2 SASEGT. CDR3 loop: CASSEQSSEHSGANVLTF. The DNA for the CDR3 is TGTGCCAGCAGTGAACAGTCTAGTGAGCATAGTGGGGCCAACGTCCTGACTTTC.

The chain combines TRBV5-1 with TRBJ1-2, with 7 bases aligning to TRBD1. Unmatched junction bases numbered 2, after V lost 3 bases and J lost 0 bases. The CDR3 is 14 residues long. Germline V CDR1 and CDR2: SGHRS, YFSETQ. The CDR3 spells CASSWTGTNYGYTF. The CDR3 bases are TGCGCCAGCAGCTGGACAGGAACTAACTATGGCTACACCTTC. The variable domain in full, with the rest retrieved from reference TRBV5-1 and TRBJ1-2, is KAGVTQTPRYLIKTRGQQVTLSCSPISGHRSVSWYQQTPGQGLQFLFEYFSETQRNKGNFPGRFSGRQFSNSRSEMNVSTLELGDSALYLCASSWTGTNYGYTFGSGTRLTVV.

This clone was detected ten times or more. One junction end does not reproduce the germline sequence, and a read error may be involved. Other DNA sequences in this specimen translate into the identical CDR3. The gene calls are TRBV20-1 and TRBJ2-3; either TRBD1 or TRBD2 may supply D (5 bases each). The CDR3 runs to 15 residues. From germline, CDR1 is DFQATT and CDR2 SNEGSKA (reference sequence). The CDR3 nucleotides are TGCAGTGCCAGAGATCACCAGGGAGGCACAGATACGCAGTATTTT. Residues: CSARDHQGGTDTQYF.

This clone has only a few counts. The chain couples TRBV20-1 to TRBJ1-6; the D gene is possibly TRBD1 (6 bases). The germline V and J ends were trimmed by 6 bases and 6 bases, with 24 bases remaining between them. Germline V gene lookup returns CDR1 DFQATT and CDR2 SNEGSKA (reference sequence). CDR3 size: 17 residues. CDR3 amino acids: CSAPVRDGQRTNSPLHF. The CDR3 nucleotides read TGCAGTGCCCCAGTAAGGGACGGACAGAGAACTAATTCACCCCTCCACTTT.

The rearrangement links TRBV6-1 to TRBJ2-4, with 9 nucleotides matching TRBD1. Germline assignment: CDR1 MNHNS and CDR2 SASEGT. The CDR3 sequence is 15 residues long. V trimming: 6 bases; J trimming: 6 bases; junction bases outside the gene matches: 9. The CDR3 coding sequence is TGTGCCAGCAGGCACTATCTGGGACAGGGAAACATTCAGTACTTC. As protein: CASRHYLGQGNIQYF.

Note on this clone: One end of the junction fails to match germline, which may point to a read error. V and J are TRBV28 and TRBJ1-4, with 8 bases lining up with TRBD1. The CDR3 runs 14 residues. Germline V gives CDR1 MDHEN, CDR2 SYDVKM. The CDR3 nucleotides are TGTGCCAGCAGTCCGGACAGGGTAGAAGAAAAACGGTTATTT. This sequence encodes CASSPDRVEEKRLF.

A note on this clone: Germline and junction disagree at one end, which may indicate a read error. The V call is TRBV5-1, the J call TRBJ2-7; perhaps TRBD2 as D (6 bases). Germline V gives CDR1 SGHRS, CDR2 YFSETQ. The CDR3 extends over 16 amino acids. The DNA of the CDR3 is TGCGCCAGCAGCTCCGGACCCCTGGACTATGCCTACGAGCATTACTTC. Amino acid sequence: CASSSGPLDYAYEHYF. Filled out from reference TRBV5-1 and TRBJ2-7, the complete variable domain reads KAGVTQTPRYLIKTRGQQVTLSCSPISGHRSVSWYQQTPGQGLQFLFEYFSETQRNKGNFPGRFSGRQFSNSRSEMNVSTLELGDSALYLCASSSGPLDYAYEHYFGPGTRLTVT.